This TCR beta chain was sequenced during a study of blood T cell repertoires in COVID-19. On the study more broadly: Both acute and convalescent COVID-19 samples were obtained from the United States, Italy and Spain. Sample material is recorded as cDNA or gDNA derived from T cells, B-cell-depleted T cells, or PBMCs.

In the original workflow: Amplification with reference gene primers provided the estimates of nucleated cell counts. The assay was immunoSEQ multiplex PCR, and TCRdb's table has in-frame clones only and misses some. V and J calls and clone size are those listed in that table; D and trimming were worked out from the DNA. The sample has under 150,000 clones, roughly 79% seen once. The receptor comes from a human donor in a cohort sampled during active COVID-19. The sample comprised peripheral blood.

The CDR3 region is CASRSRQGAGELFF. The CDR3 coding sequence is TGTGCAAGTCGCTCCCGTCAGGGGGCCGGGGAGCTGTTTTTT. J is TRBJ2-2 and V is TRBV12-2; the D call TRBD1 from the table was never checked on the DNA. TRBV12-2 is shown as a pseudogene. This CDR3 is 14 amino acids long.